This T cell receptor beta chain was captured by sequencing in a study of cytomegalovirus exposure and HLA in healthy donors. On the study more broadly: An analysis done earlier identified fewer than 140 million unique TCR beta sequences from around 180 million T cells. Approximately 85 million unique TCRs from HLA-typed donors made up an early data release.

At the time of sampling, donors were nominally healthy, though unrecorded immune exposures were likely. V shed 6 bases, J shed 8 bases, and the junction held 8 bases outside the gene matches. Germline V gene lookup returns CDR1 SGHVT and CDR2 SQSDAQ. The CDR3 runs 13 residues. PCR amplification relied on 60 Vbeta primers (plus 13 Jbeta primers). Profiling relied on immunoSEQ multiplex PCR, and the TCRdb table lists in-frame clones only, not all of them. Its clone listing holds 40,000 to 60,000 clones. This TCR derives from a female donor in good health and CMV-seronegative. The rearrangement joins TRBV7-4 to TRBJ1-1, with TRBD1 matching over 8 bases. The specimen was PBMCs. CDR3 nucleotides: TGTGCCAGCAGATCCGGACAGGGCAACGAAGCTTTCTTT. Protein product: CASRSGQGNEAFF.